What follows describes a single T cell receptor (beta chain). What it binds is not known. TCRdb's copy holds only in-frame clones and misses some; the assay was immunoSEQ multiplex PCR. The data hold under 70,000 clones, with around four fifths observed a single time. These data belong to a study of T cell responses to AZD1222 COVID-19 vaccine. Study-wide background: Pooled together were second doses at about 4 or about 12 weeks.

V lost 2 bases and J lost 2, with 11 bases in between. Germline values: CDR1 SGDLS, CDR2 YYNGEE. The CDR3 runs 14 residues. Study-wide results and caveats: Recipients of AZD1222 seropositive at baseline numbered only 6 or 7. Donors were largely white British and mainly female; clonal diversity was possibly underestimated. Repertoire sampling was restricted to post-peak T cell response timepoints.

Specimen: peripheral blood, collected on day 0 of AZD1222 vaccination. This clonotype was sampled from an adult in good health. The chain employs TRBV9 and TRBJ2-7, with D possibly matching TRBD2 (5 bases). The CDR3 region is CASSVSDGTYEQYF. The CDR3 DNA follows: TGTGCCAGCAGCGTTAGTGACGGGACCTACGAGCAGTACTTC.